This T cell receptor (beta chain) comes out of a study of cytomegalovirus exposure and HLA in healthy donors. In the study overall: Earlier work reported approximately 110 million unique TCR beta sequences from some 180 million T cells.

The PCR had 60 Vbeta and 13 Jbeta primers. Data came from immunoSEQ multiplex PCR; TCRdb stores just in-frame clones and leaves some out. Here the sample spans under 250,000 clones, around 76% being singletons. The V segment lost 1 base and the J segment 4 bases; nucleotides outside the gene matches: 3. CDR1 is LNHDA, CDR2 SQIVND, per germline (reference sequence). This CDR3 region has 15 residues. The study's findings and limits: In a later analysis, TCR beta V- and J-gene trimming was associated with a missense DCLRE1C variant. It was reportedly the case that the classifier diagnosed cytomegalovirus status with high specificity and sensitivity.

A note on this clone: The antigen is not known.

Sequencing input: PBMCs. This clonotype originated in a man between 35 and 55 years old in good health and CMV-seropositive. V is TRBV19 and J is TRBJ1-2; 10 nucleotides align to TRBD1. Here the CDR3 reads CASSIGGQGTYGYTF. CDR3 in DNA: TGTGCCAGTAGTATAGGGGGACAGGGGACCTATGGCTACACCTTC. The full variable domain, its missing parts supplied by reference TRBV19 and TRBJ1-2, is DGGITQSPKYLFRKEGQNVTLSCEQNLNHDAMYWYRQDPGQGLRLIYYSQIVNDFQKGDIAEGYSVSREKKESFPLTVTSAQKNPTAFYLCASSIGGQGTYGYTFGSGTRLTVV.